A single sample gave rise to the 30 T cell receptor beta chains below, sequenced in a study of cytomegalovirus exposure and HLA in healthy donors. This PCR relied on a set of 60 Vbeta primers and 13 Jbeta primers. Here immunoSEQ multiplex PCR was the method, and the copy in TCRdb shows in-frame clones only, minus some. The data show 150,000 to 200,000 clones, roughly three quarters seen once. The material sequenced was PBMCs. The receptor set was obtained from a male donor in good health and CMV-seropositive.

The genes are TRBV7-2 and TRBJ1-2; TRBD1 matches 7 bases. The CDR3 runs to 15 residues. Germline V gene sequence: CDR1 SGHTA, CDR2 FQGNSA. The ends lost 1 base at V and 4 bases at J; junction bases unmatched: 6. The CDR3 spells CASSLVPGTVYGYTF. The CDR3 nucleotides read TGTGCCAGCAGCTTAGTCCCGGGGACAGTCTATGGCTACACCTTC.

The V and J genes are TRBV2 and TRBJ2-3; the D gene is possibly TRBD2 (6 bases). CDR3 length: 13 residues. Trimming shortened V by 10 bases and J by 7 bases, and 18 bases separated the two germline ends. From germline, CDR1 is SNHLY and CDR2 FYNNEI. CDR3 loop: CAIPGTLGNTQYF. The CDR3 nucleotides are TGTGCCATCCCCGGGACTTTGGGCAATACGCAGTATTTT.

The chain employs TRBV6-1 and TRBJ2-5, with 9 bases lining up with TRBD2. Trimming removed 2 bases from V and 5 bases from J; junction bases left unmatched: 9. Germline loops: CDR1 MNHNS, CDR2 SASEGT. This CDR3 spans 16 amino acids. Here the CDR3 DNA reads TGTGCCAGCAGTGAACAAGGTAGCGGGAGTTTGGAGACCCAGTACTTC. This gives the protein CASSEQGSGSLETQYF.

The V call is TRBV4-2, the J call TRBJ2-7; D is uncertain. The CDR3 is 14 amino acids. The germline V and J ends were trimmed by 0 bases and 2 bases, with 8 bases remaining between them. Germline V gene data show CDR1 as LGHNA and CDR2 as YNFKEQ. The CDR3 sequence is CASSQDQATYEQYF. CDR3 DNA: TGTGCCAGCAGCCAAGATCAGGCGACCTACGAGCAGTACTTC.

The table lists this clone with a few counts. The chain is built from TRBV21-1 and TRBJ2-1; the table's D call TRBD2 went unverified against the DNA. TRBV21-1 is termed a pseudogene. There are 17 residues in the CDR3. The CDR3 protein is CASSKGAAESSYNEQFF. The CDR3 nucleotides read TGTGCCAGCAGCAAAGGCGCAGCGGAGAGCTCCTACAATGAGCAGTTCTTC.

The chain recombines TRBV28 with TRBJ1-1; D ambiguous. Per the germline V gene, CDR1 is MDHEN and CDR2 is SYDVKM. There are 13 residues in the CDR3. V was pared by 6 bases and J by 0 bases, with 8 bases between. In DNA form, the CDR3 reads TGTGCCAGCAGCCCTAATCTGAACACTGAAGCTTTCTTT. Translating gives CASSPNLNTEAFF. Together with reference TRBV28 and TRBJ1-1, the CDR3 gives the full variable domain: DVKVTQSSRYLVKRTGEKVFLECVQDMDHENMFWYRQDPGLGLRLIYFSYDVKMKEKGDIPEGYSVSREKKERFSLILESASTNQTSMYLCASSPNLNTEAFFGQGTRLTVV.

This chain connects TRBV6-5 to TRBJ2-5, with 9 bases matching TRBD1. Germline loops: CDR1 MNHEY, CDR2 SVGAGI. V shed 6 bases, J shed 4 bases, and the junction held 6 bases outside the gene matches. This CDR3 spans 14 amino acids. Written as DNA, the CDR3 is TGTGCCAGCAGCCGGGGACAGGGTAGAGAGACCCAGTACTTC. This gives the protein CASSRGQGRETQYF.

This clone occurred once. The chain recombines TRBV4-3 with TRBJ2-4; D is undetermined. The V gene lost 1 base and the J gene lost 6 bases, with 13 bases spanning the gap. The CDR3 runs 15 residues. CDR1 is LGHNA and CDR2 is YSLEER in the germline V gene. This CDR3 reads CASSQGETKGNIQYF. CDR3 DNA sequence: TGCGCCAGCAGCCAAGGTGAGACAAAAGGAAACATTCAGTACTTC.

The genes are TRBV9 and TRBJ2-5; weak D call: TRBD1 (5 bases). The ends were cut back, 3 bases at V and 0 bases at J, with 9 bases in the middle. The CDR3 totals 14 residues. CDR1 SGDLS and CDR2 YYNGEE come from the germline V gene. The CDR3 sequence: CASSARVYQETQYF. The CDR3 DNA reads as TGTGCCAGCAGCGCCAGGGTTTACCAAGAGACCCAGTACTTC.

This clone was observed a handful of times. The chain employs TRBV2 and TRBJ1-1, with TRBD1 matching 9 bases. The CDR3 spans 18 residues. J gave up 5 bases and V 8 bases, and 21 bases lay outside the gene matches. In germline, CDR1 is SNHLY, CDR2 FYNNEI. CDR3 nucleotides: TGTGCCAGCCTAAAACTGGAACTCGGGACAGGGCCAGGGACTGAAGCTTTCTTT. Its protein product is CASLKLELGTGPGTEAFF.

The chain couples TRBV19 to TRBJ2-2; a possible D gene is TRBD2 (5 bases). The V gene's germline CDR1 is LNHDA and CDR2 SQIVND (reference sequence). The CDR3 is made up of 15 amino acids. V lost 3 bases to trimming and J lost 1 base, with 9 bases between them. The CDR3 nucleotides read TGTGCCAGTAGTATTTACGGGGTGAACACCGGGGAGCTGTTTTTT. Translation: CASSIYGVNTGELFF. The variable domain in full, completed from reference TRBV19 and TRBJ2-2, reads DGGITQSPKYLFRKEGQNVTLSCEQNLNHDAMYWYRQDPGQGLRLIYYSQIVNDFQKGDIAEGYSVSREKKESFPLTVTSAQKNPTAFYLCASSIYGVNTGELFFGEGSRLTVL.

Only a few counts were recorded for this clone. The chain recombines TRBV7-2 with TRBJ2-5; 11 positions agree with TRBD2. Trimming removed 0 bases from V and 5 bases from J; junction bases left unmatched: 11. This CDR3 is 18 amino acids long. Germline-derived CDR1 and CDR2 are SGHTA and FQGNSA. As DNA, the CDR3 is TGTGCCAGCAGCTTAGCGCTTAGCGGGGGGGCCAGGGCGGAGACCCAGTACTTC. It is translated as CASSLALSGGARAETQYF.

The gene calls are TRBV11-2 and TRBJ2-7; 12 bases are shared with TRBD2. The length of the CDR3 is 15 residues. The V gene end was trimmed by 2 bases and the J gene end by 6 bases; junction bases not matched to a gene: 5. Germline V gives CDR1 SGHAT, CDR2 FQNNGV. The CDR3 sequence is CASSLPSGGASEQYF. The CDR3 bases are TGTGCCAGCAGCTTACCTAGCGGGGGGGCGTCCGAGCAGTACTTC. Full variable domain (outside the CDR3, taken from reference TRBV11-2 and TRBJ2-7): EAGVAQSPRYKIIEKRQSVAFWCNPISGHATLYWYQQILGQGPKLLIQFQNNGVVDDSQLPKDRFSAERLKGVDSTLKIQPAKLEDSAVYLCASSLPSGGASEQYFGPGTRLTVT.

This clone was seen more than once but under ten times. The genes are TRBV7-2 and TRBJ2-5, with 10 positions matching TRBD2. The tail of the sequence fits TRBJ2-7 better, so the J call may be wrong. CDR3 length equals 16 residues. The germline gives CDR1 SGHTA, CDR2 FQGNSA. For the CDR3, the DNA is TGTGCCAGCAGCTGGACTAGCGGTCTTCGGTCCTACGAGCAGTACTTC. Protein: CASSWTSGLRSYEQYF.

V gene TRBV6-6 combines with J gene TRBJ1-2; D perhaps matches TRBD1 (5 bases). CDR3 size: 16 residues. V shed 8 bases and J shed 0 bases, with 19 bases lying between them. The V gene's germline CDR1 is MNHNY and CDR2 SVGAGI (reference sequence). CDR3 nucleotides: TGTGCCAGCGGAGGGGACCCGGGATTAGCTAACTATGGCTACACCTTC. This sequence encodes CASGGDPGLANYGYTF.

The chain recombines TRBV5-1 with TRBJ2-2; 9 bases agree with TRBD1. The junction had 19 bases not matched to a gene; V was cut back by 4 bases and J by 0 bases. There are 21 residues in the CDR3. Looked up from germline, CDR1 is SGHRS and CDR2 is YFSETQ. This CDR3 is CASSHRSKTRDRAANTGELFF. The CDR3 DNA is TGCGCCAGCAGCCATCGATCCAAAACCCGGGACAGGGCCGCGAACACCGGGGAGCTGTTTTTT.

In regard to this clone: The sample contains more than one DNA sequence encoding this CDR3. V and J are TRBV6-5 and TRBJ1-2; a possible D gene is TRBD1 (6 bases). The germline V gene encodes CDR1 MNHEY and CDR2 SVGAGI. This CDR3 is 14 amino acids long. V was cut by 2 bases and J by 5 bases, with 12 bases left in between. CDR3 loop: CASSYRGGGYGYTF. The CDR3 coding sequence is TGTGCCAGCAGTTACCGGGGGGGCGGATATGGCTACACCTTC.

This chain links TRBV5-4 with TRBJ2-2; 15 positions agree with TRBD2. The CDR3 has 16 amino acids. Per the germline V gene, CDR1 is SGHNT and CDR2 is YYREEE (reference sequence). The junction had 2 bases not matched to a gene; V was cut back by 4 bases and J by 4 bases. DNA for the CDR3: TGTGCCAGCAGCCGGGGACTAGCGGGGGGCACCGGGGAGCTGTTTTTT. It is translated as CASSRGLAGGTGELFF. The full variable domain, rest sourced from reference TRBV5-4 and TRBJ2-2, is ETGVTQSPTHLIKTRGQQVTLRCSSQSGHNTVSWYQQALGQGPQFIFQYYREEENGRGNFPPRFSGLQFPNYSSELNVNALELDDSALYLCASSRGLAGGTGELFFGEGSRLTVL.

CDR3 residues: CASSSTTWEETQYF. CDR3 nucleotide sequence: TGCGCCAGCAGTTCAACTACATGGGAAGAGACCCAGTACTTC. The J gene is TRBJ2-5, the V gene TRBV5-1; unclear D gene. This CDR3 is built from 14 residues. Germline CDR1 is SGHRS and CDR2 is YFSETQ. Trimming took 5 bases from V and 3 from J, leaving 14 bases between them.

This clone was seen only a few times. The CDR3 here is CASSNVGTGNTEAFF. CDR3 nucleotides: TGTGCCAGCAGTAACGTTGGGACAGGGAACACTGAAGCTTTCTTT. This chain connects TRBV27 to TRBJ1-1; 8 nucleotides match TRBD1. The V segment lost 5 bases and the J segment 1 base; nucleotides outside the gene matches: 6. CDR3 length: 15 amino acids. Germline CDR1 and CDR2: MNHEY and SMNVEV (reference sequence).

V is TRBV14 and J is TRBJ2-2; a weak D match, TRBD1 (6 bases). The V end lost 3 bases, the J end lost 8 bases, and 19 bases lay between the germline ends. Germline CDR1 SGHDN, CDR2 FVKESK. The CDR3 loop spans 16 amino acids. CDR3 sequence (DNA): TGTGCCAGCAGCCATCGTCATGGACAGCCCGTGGGGGAGCTGTTTTTT. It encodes CASSHRHGQPVGELFF.

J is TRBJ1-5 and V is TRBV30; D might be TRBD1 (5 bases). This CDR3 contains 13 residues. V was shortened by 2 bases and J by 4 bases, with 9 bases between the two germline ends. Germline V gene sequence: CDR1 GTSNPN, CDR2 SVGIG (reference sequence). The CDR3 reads CAWSKGDNQPQHF. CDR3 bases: TGTGCCTGGAGTAAAGGGGATAATCAGCCCCAGCATTTT.

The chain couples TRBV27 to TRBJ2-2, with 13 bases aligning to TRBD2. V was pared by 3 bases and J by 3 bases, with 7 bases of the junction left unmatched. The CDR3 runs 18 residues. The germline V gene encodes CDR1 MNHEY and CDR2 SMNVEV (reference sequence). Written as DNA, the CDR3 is TGTGCCAGCAGTTTCCGGACTAGCGGGAGTTCGTACACCGGGGAGCTGTTTTTT. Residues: CASSFRTSGSSYTGELFF.

CDR3 protein: CASSIRGDGYKNIQYF. The CDR3 bases are TGTGCCAGTAGTATCAGAGGAGACGGATACAAAAACATTCAGTACTTC. The chain uses TRBV19 and TRBJ2-4; D is unclear. V lost 3 bases and J lost 3, with 15 bases in between. Germline CDR1 and CDR2: LNHDA and SQIVND (reference sequence). This CDR3 is built from 16 residues.

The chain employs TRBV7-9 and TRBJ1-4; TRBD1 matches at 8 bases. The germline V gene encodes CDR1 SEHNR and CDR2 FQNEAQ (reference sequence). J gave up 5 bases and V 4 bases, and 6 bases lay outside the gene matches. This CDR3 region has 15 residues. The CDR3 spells CASSWGDRRNEKLFF. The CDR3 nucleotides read TGTGCCAGCAGCTGGGGGGACAGGAGAAATGAAAAACTGTTTTTT.

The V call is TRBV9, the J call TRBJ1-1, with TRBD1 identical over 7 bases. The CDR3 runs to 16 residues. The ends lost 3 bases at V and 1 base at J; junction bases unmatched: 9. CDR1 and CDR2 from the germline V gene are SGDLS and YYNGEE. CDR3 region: CASSAREGGKNTEAFF. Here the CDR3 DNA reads TGTGCCAGCAGCGCGCGGGAAGGGGGCAAGAACACTGAAGCTTTCTTT.

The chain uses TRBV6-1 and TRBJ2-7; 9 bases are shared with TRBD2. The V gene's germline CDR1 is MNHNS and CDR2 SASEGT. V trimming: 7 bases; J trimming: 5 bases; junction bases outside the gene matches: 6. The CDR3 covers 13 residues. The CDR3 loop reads CASNIAGENEQYF. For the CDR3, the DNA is TGTGCCAGCAATATAGCGGGGGAGAACGAGCAGTACTTC.

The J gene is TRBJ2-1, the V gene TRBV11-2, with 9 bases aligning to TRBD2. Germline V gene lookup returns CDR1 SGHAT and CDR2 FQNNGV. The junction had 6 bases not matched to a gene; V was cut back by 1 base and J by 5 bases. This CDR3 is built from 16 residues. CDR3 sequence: CASSLVPLAGDNEQFF. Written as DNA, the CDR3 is TGTGCCAGCAGCTTAGTGCCACTAGCGGGCGACAATGAGCAGTTCTTC. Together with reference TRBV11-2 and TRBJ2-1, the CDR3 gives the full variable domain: EAGVAQSPRYKIIEKRQSVAFWCNPISGHATLYWYQQILGQGPKLLIQFQNNGVVDDSQLPKDRFSAERLKGVDSTLKIQPAKLEDSAVYLCASSLVPLAGDNEQFFGPGTRLTVL.

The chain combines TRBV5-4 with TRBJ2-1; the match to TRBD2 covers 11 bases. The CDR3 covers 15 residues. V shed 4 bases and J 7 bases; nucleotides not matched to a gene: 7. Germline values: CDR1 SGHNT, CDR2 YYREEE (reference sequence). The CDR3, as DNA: TGTGCCAGCAGCCCTAGCGGGAGGTCTCTTAATGAGCAGTTCTTC. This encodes CASSPSGRSLNEQFF.

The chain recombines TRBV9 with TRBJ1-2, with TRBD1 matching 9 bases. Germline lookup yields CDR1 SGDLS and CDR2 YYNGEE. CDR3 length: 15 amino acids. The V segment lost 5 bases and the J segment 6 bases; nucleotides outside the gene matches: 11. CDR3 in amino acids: CASSRGQGRSDGYTF. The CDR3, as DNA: TGTGCCAGCAGTCGGGGACAGGGTCGCTCTGATGGCTACACCTTC.